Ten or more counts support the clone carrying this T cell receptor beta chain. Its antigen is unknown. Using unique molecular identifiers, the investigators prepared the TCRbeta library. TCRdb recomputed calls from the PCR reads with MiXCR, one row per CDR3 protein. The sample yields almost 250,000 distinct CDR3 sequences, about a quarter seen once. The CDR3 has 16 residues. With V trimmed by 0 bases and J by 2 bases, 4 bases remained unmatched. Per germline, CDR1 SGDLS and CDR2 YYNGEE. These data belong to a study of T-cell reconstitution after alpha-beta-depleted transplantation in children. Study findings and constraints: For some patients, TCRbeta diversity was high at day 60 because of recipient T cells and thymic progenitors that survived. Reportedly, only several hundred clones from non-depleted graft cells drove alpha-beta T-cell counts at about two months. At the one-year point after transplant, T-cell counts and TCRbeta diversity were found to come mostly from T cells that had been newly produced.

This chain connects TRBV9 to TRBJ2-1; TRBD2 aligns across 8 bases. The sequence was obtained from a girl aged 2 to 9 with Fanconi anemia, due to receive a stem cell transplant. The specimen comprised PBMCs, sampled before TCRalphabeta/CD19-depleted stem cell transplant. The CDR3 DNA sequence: TGTGCCAGCAGCGTAGCAGGGACTAGGGCCTACAATGAGCAGTTCTTC. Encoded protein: CASSVAGTRAYNEQFF.